The T cell receptor beta chain described here comes from a study of T-cell reconstitution after alpha-beta-depleted transplantation in children (TCRdb year 2016). In terms of the full investigation: The study quantitatively tracked T-cell immune reconstitution after TCRalphabeta/CD19-depleted allogeneic hematopoietic cell transplantation in children using TCR repertoire profiling. General study outcomes and caveats: In some patients, the high TCRbeta diversity seen at day 60 was put down to recipient T cells and intrathymic progenitors that had survived conditioning. Hyperexpanded clone frequencies declined over subsequent months; after one year, T-cell counts and TCRbeta diversity were mostly attributed to newly produced T cells. The apparently early alphabetaT-cell count recovery about two months after transplant was reportedly dependent on only several hundred rapidly expanded clones derived from non-depleted graft cells.

The receptor library was made with PCR. The instrument given in TCRdb is Illumina HiSeq 2500. Molecular barcoding was employed in the preparation of TCR libraries, with unique molecular identifiers being used to normalize TCRbeta repertoire quantification. The public sequencing data were trimmed at Q25 with fastp and processed into clonotypes with MiXCR by TCRdb, which kept only in-frame beta chains. Duplicate CDR3 protein sequences are folded into a single record with the most common DNA and genes. In all, the sample holds 610,000 or so distinct CDR3 sequences, and around 27% of those were seen once. In total, the top ten clones hold under 45% of the sample. As concerns this clonotype: No cognate antigen has been identified for it. No much larger clone is present one base from it, and per-base qualities are unavailable.

Trimming removed 1 base from V and 5 bases from J, leaving 13 bases between the germline ends. The CDR3 holds 15 amino acids from the cysteine to the phenylalanine. The DNA shown is the 45-base CDR3, in frame from base 1. The germline V gene (reference sequence) gives CDR1 as LGHDT and CDR2 as YNNKEL. This specimen's treatment or condition label, interpreted: allogeneic hematopoietic cell transplantation with graft depleted of TCRalphabeta T cells and CD19 B cells. The children who served as transplant recipients had been given grafts of TCRalphabeta/CD19-depleted allogeneic hematopoietic cells. The sequencing here drew on PBMCs, taken before TCRalphabeta/CD19-depleted stem cell transplant. The sequence was collected from a boy younger than two with Wiskott-Aldrich syndrome, due to receive a stem cell transplant. The chain was built from TRBV3-1 and TRBJ2-3, with TRBD2 perhaps the D gene, on 6 matching bases. This receptor has the CDR3 CASSQVRGNVDTQYF. In nucleotides, the sequence is TGTGCCAGCAGCCAAGTCCGCGGGAACGTAGATACGCAGTATTTT.